These 9 T cell receptor beta chains originate from one sample sequenced in a study of control samples from healthy donors and cancer patients. Generated by immunoSEQ multiplex PCR, the TCRdb table keeps only in-frame clones and is missing some. Found here are about 190,000 clones, 90% to 95% of them singletons; the top ten hold more than 1.4%. Specimen: blood. Receptor source: a man younger than 35 in good health.

In this sample, this clone turned up once. The chain joins TRBV9 to TRBJ2-3; possibly TRBD2 for D (5 bases). V shed 0 bases and J shed 3 bases, with 11 bases lying between them. Per the germline V gene, CDR1 is SGDLS and CDR2 is YYNGEE. This CDR3 has 15 residues. The CDR3 loop is CASSVEQRGTDTQYF. CDR3 coding DNA: TGTGCCAGCAGCGTAGAACAGCGAGGGACAGATACGCAGTATTTT.

This rearrangement joins TRBV28 to TRBJ2-7, with D perhaps being TRBD1 or TRBD2 (5 bases each). The germline CDR1 and CDR2 sequences are MDHEN and SYDVKM. V was cut by 8 bases and J by 7 bases, with 15 bases left in between. This CDR3 spans 12 amino acids. CDR3 loop: CASRGELREQYF. Here the CDR3 DNA reads TGTGCCAGCCGAGGGGAATTGAGAGAGCAGTACTTC.

The genes are TRBV6-5 and TRBJ2-7; D unresolved. V gave up 5 bases and J gave up 5 bases, with 10 bases separating them. Germline assignment: CDR1 MNHEY and CDR2 SVGAGI. The CDR3 length is 12 residues. The CDR3 nucleotides are TGTGCCAGCAGTCCCCTTCTTGACGAGCAGTACTTC. Its protein is CASSPLLDEQYF.

V usage is TRBV7-2 and J usage is TRBJ1-4, with D maybe TRBD1 (5 bases). V was cut by 5 bases and J by 5 bases, with 24 bases left in between. Per germline, CDR1 SGHTA and CDR2 FQGNSA. CDR3 length: 18 amino acids. CDR3 nucleotide sequence: TGTGCCAGCAGCCAGGGAGGCCGAGTATATCAGCTAAATGAAAAACTGTTTTTT. Protein product: CASSQGGRVYQLNEKLFF.

About this clone itself: The junction and the germline gene differ at one end; a read error may be behind it. V and J are TRBV7-3 and TRBJ2-1, with TRBD2 matching over 10 bases. Germline values: CDR1 SGHTA, CDR2 FQGTGA. CDR3 length equals 15 residues. The CDR3 reads CASRLLAGPYSEQFF. The CDR3 DNA follows: TGTGCCAGCAGATTACTAGCGGGGCCCTACAGTGAGCAGTTCTTC.

The rearrangement links TRBV20-1 to TRBJ2-1; TRBD1 matches at 8 bases. Unmatched junction bases numbered 15, after V lost 3 bases and J lost 5 bases. The CDR3 runs 17 residues. Looked up from germline, CDR1 is DFQATT and CDR2 is SNEGSKA (reference sequence). The CDR3 sequence: CSASSSLGQGSNNEQFF. The CDR3, as DNA: TGCAGTGCTAGTTCGTCTCTAGGACAGGGATCCAACAATGAGCAGTTCTTC.

This clone was seen just once. The chain employs TRBV6-5 and TRBJ1-6, with 7 bases lining up with TRBD1. Losses at the gene ends were 7 bases for V and 10 bases for J; bases not matched to a gene: 13. Germline lookup yields CDR1 MNHEY and CDR2 SVGAGI. The CDR3 spans 15 residues. CDR3 sequence reads: CASNFRTGFWSPLHF. In DNA form, the CDR3 reads TGTGCCAGCAACTTTAGGACAGGATTTTGGTCACCCCTCCACTTT.

The rearrangement joins TRBV18 to TRBJ2-2, with TRBD1 as a possible D gene (6 bases). Trimming removed 2 bases from V and 1 base from J, with 11 bases in between. This CDR3 is built from 16 residues. Germline assignment: CDR1 KGHSH and CDR2 LQKENI. The DNA of the CDR3 is TGTGCCAGCTCACCATTGCAGGGGCAGAACACCGGGGAGCTGTTTTTT. Its protein product is CASSPLQGQNTGELFF.

The V call is TRBV18, the J call TRBJ2-7, with D perhaps matching TRBD1 (6 bases). Germline CDR1 is KGHSH and CDR2 is LQKENI. CDR3 length equals 15 residues. Trimming took 6 bases from V and 5 from J, leaving 20 bases between them. The CDR3 DNA reads TGTGCCAGCTCGCAAAACAGGGCCTCGAGAGACGAGCAGTACTTC. Amino acids: CASSQNRASRDEQYF. The variable domain in full, completed from reference TRBV18 and TRBJ2-7, reads NAGVMQNPRHLVRRRGQEARLRCSPMKGHSHVYWYRQLPEEGLKFMVYLQKENIIDESGMPKERFSAEFPKEGPSILRIQQVVRGDSAAYFCASSQNRASRDEQYFGPGTRLTVT.